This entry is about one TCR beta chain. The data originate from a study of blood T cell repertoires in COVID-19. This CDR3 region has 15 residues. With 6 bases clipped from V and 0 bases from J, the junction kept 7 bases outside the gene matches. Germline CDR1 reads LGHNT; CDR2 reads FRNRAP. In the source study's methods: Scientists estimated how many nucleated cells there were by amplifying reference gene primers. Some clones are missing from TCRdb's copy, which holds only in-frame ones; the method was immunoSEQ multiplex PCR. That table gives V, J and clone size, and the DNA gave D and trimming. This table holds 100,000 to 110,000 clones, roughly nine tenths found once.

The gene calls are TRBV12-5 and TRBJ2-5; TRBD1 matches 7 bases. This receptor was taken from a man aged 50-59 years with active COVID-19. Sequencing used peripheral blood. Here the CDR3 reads CASGTGTAYQETQYF. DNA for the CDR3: TGTGCTAGTGGAACAGGGACAGCGTACCAAGAGACCCAGTACTTC.